One sample yielded the 24 T cell receptor beta chains listed below, sequenced in a study of OX40 agonist ivuxolimab in advanced cancers. Assay: immunoSEQ multiplex PCR; the TCRdb copy retains only in-frame clones and omits some. The table includes tens of thousands of clones, 75% to 90% detected once. Sequencing used CD4+ or CD8+ T cells sorted from blood, obtained in a trial of the OX40 agonist ivuxolimab. The source is an adult with an advanced solid tumor such as melanoma, head and neck, liver or kidney cancer.

This clone was seen once. V and J are TRBV7-2 and TRBJ2-1, with D hard to call. The CDR3 sequence is 11 residues long. Deletions cut 2 bases from V and 6 bases from J, with 2 bases between. CDR1 and CDR2 from the germline V gene are SGHTA and FQGNSA. CDR3 DNA: TGTGCCAGCAGCTTACGCAATGAGCAGTTCTTC. It yields the protein CASSLRNEQFF. Supplemented by reference TRBV7-2 and TRBJ2-1, the full variable domain reads GAGVSQSPSNKVTEKGKDVELRCDPISGHTALYWYRQSLGQGLEFLIYFQGNSAPDKSGLPSDRFSAERTGGSVSTLTIQRTQQEDSAVYLCASSLRNEQFFGPGTRLTVL.

This sequence joins TRBV28 and TRBJ2-1; 10 bases line up with TRBD2. V dropped 7 bases and J dropped 0; count of bases not matched to a gene: 9. The CDR3 length is 17 residues. CDR1 is MDHEN and CDR2 is SYDVKM in the germline V gene. DNA of the CDR3: TGTGCCAGCAAGACTAGCGGGTTTACTAGCTCCTACAATGAGCAGTTCTTC. This encodes CASKTSGFTSSYNEQFF.

This CDR3 is CASRRKTGLGQPQHF. CDR3 DNA sequence: TGTGCCAGTAGGAGGAAAACAGGGCTAGGGCAGCCCCAGCATTTT. The rearrangement links TRBV19 to TRBJ1-5, with TRBD1 as a possible D gene (6 bases). Germline V CDR1 and CDR2: LNHDA, SQIVND (reference sequence). The V and J ends lost 6 bases and 7 bases respectively, with 19 bases between them. This CDR3 comprises 15 residues.

In regard to this clone: The identical CDR3 is also encoded by other nucleotide sequences in the sample. V is TRBV7-3 and J is TRBJ2-2, with 8 bases fitting TRBD2. The length of the CDR3 is 13 residues. Germline assignment: CDR1 SGHTA and CDR2 FQGTGA. V trimming: 5 bases; J trimming: 10 bases; junction bases outside the gene matches: 6. CDR3 in amino acids: CASSRSGNAELFF. The CDR3 DNA is TGTGCCAGCAGCCGTAGCGGGAATGCGGAGCTGTTTTTT.

V usage is TRBV30 and J usage is TRBJ1-2; maybe TRBD1 (6 bases). CDR3 length: 12 residues. Looked up from germline, CDR1 is GTSNPN and CDR2 is SVGIG (reference sequence). Deletions cut 4 bases from V and 4 bases from J, with 10 bases between. CDR3 sequence: CAWTGGGYGYTF. As DNA, the CDR3 is TGTGCCTGGACCGGGGGCGGCTATGGCTACACCTTC.

The rearrangement uses TRBV2 and TRBJ2-2; D is uncertain. With 8 bases removed from V and 2 bases from J, the gap between germline ends came to 12 bases. From germline, CDR1 is SNHLY and CDR2 FYNNEI. The CDR3 has 14 residues. CDR3: CASQGRINTGELFF. In DNA, the CDR3 is TGTGCCAGCCAAGGACGGATAAACACCGGGGAGCTGTTTTTT.

The rearrangement links TRBV28 to TRBJ2-7, with a tentative D call TRBD1 (5 bases). This CDR3 is 12 amino acids long. Germline V CDR1 and CDR2: MDHEN, SYDVKM. Trimming cost V 5 bases and J 3 bases, with 8 bases left between them. DNA for the CDR3: TGTGCCAGCAGTACAGGTTTCTACGAGCAGTACTTC. It encodes CASSTGFYEQYF.

The chain is built from TRBV4-1 and TRBJ1-5; possible D gene TRBD1, 5 bases. Deletions cut 0 bases from V and 9 bases from J, with 12 bases between. CDR3 length: 14 amino acids. Germline values: CDR1 MGHRA, CDR2 YSYEKL. CDR3 protein: CASSQDQGPRPQHF. In nucleotides, the CDR3 is TGCGCCAGCAGCCAAGATCAGGGTCCGCGGCCCCAGCATTTT.

The rearrangement links TRBV7-9 to TRBJ1-4; 10 bases are shared with TRBD1. This CDR3 region has 14 residues. With V trimmed by 7 bases and J by 8 bases, 7 bases remained unmatched. Germline V gene data show CDR1 as SEHNR and CDR2 as FQNEAQ (reference sequence). In DNA, the CDR3 is TGTGCCAGCATCACGGACAGGGGGGGCGAAAAACTGTTTTTT. Protein: CASITDRGGEKLFF.

The CDR3 DNA reads TGTGCCAGCAGTTACCGCGGGACCGGGTCACCCCTCCACTTT. This encodes CASSYRGTGSPLHF. V and J are TRBV6-5 and TRBJ1-6; maybe TRBD1 (5 bases). This CDR3 comprises 14 residues. V lost 2 bases, J lost 10 bases, and 12 bases lay in between. Germline-derived CDR1 and CDR2 are MNHEY and SVGAGI.

The gene calls are TRBV7-9 and TRBJ2-3, with 7 positions matching TRBD2. This CDR3 is built from 17 residues. Germline V gives CDR1 SEHNR, CDR2 FQNEAQ (reference sequence). Germline trimming cut 1 base from V and 5 bases from J; bases unmatched to any gene: 12. The CDR3 loop reads CASSLERSSGNIDTQYF. CDR3 nucleotide sequence: TGTGCCAGCAGCTTAGAAAGATCCAGCGGGAACATAGATACGCAGTATTTT. The full variable domain, with the rest looked up from reference TRBV7-9 and TRBJ2-3, is DTGVSQNPRHKITKRGQNVTFRCDPISEHNRLYWYRQTLGQGPEFLTYFQNEAQLEKSRLLSDRFSAERPKGSFSTLEIQRTEQGDSAMYLCASSLERSSGNIDTQYFGPGTRLTVL.

The chain has TRBV18 and TRBJ2-5; TRBD2 is a possible D gene (5 bases). The CDR3 is 14 residues long. V lost 3 bases to trimming and J lost 0 bases, with 8 bases between them. Per the germline V gene, CDR1 is KGHSH and CDR2 is LQKENI. The DNA of the CDR3 is TGTGCCAGCTCACCCGCCGGGGACCAAGAGACCCAGTACTTC. Translated: CASSPAGDQETQYF.

There are a few counts of this clone. The chain is built from TRBV2 and TRBJ1-4; TRBD1 is a possible D gene (5 bases). CDR1 is SNHLY, CDR2 FYNNEI, per germline. The CDR3 has 13 residues. Trimming pared 2 bases from V and 8 bases from J, leaving 9 bases between. CDR3 sequence reads: CASSEKGREKLFF. The CDR3 DNA reads as TGTGCCAGCAGTGAAAAGGGACGAGAAAAACTGTTTTTT. The entire variable domain, with the rest obtained from reference TRBV2 and TRBJ1-4, is as follows: EPEVTQTPSHQVTQMGQEVILRCVPISNHLYFYWYRQILGQKVEFLVSFYNNEISEKSEIFDDQFSVERPDGSNFTLKIRSTKLEDSAMYFCASSEKGREKLFFGSGTQLSVL.

This clone is a singleton in its sample. The chain's CDR3 is CASSLASVGLQETQYF. In DNA form, the CDR3 reads TGTGCCAGCAGCTTGGCCAGTGTTGGCTTACAAGAGACCCAGTACTTC. V usage is TRBV5-4 and J usage is TRBJ2-5; no clear D. The CDR3 extends over 16 amino acids. V was clipped by 0 bases and J by 2 bases, with 14 bases between them. Germline loops: CDR1 SGHNT, CDR2 YYREEE (reference sequence).

This clone was seen once. The V gene is TRBV5-1, the J gene TRBJ2-5; 9 bases align to TRBD2. Germline trimming cut 1 base from V and 0 bases from J; bases unmatched to any gene: 4. The CDR3 runs to 16 residues. Germline V lookup: CDR1 SGHRS, CDR2 YFSETQ. In DNA, the CDR3 is TGCGCCAGCAGCTTGCCTAGCGGGATGTACCAAGAGACCCAGTACTTC. Its protein product is CASSLPSGMYQETQYF.

The gene calls are TRBV4-1 and TRBJ1-6, with 10 bases fitting TRBD1. V shed 1 base, J shed 7 bases, and the junction held 7 bases outside the gene matches. Germline lookup yields CDR1 MGHRA and CDR2 YSYEKL. The CDR3 is 17 residues long. CDR3 sequence (DNA): TGCGCCAGCAGCCAAGGGAGACAGGGGGCGTTAAATTCACCCCTCCACTTT. It translates to CASSQGRQGALNSPLHF.

The J gene is TRBJ2-7, the V gene TRBV28; no reliable D call. V shed 5 bases and J shed 5 bases, with 19 bases lying between them. The CDR3 sequence is 15 residues long. Germline V CDR1 and CDR2: MDHEN, SYDVKM. Here the CDR3 reads CASSTATSPRNEQYF. CDR3 sequence (DNA): TGTGCCAGCAGTACAGCGACAAGTCCCCGGAACGAGCAGTACTTC.

The sample holds one count of this clone. V is TRBV4-1 and J is TRBJ2-1; 8 nucleotides match TRBD2. Per the germline V gene, CDR1 is MGHRA and CDR2 is YSYEKL. The CDR3 loop spans 17 amino acids. The V segment lost 0 bases and the J segment 5 bases; nucleotides outside the gene matches: 9. CDR3 region: CASSQERERGYDNEQFF. The DNA for the CDR3 is TGCGCCAGCAGCCAAGAACGGGAGCGGGGGTATGACAATGAGCAGTTCTTC.

The chain employs TRBV7-2 and TRBJ1-3, with 8 bases lining up with TRBD1. The germline CDR1 and CDR2 sequences are SGHTA and FQGNSA. The CDR3 sequence is 16 residues long. V lost 4 bases to trimming and J lost 4 bases; unmatched junction nucleotides: 9. The CDR3 region has the DNA TGTGCCAGCAGCTCCTCTCAGGGGGCAGCCGGAAACACCATATATTTT. Translating gives CASSSSQGAAGNTIYF.

V usage is TRBV25-1 and J usage is TRBJ2-5, with D maybe TRBD2 (6 bases). The germline V gene encodes CDR1 MGHDK and CDR2 SYGVNS. The V end lost 0 bases, the J end lost 3 bases, and 17 bases lay between the germline ends. The CDR3 is made up of 17 amino acids. The CDR3 loop is CASSEYEGRPGEETQYF. Written as DNA, the CDR3 is TGTGCCAGCAGTGAATATGAAGGGCGTCCGGGGGAAGAGACCCAGTACTTC.

V usage is TRBV4-2 and J usage is TRBJ1-4; 9 bases match TRBD1. Germline V CDR1 and CDR2: LGHNA, YNFKEQ. J was trimmed by 6 bases and V by 0 bases; bases with no gene match: 20. The CDR3 length is 21 residues. The CDR3 bases are TGTGCCAGCAGCCAAGATGGGGAGGGGACAGGGTTTAGCATGGGGGATGAAAAACTGTTTTTT. Its protein is CASSQDGEGTGFSMGDEKLFF.

J is TRBJ1-3 and V is TRBV5-6; D remains ambiguous. CDR3 size: 17 residues. V was clipped by 0 bases and J by 0 bases, with 13 bases between them. Germline CDR1 reads SGHDT; CDR2 reads YYEEEE. The CDR3: CASSLVSGYSSGNTIYF. The CDR3 nucleotides read TGTGCCAGCAGCTTGGTTTCGGGCTACTCCTCTGGAAACACCATATATTTT. The full variable domain, rest sourced from reference TRBV5-6 and TRBJ1-3, is DAGVTQSPTHLIKTRGQQVTLRCSPKSGHDTVSWYQQALGQGPQFIFQYYEEEERQRGNFPDRFSGHQFPNYSSELNVNALLLGDSALYLCASSLVSGYSSGNTIYFGEGSWLTVV.

The chain's CDR3 is CASSPTSLPNNEQFF. The CDR3, as DNA: TGTGCCAGCAGTCCGACTAGTCTCCCTAACAATGAGCAGTTCTTC. The chain employs TRBV7-3 and TRBJ2-1; D is possibly TRBD2 (6 bases). The CDR3 contains 15 residues. Germline V gene lookup returns CDR1 SGHTA and CDR2 FQGTGA. The V end lost 6 bases, the J end lost 5 bases, and 17 bases lay between the germline ends.

The chain employs TRBV9 and TRBJ2-2; 9 bases map to TRBD1. Germline CDR1 SGDLS, CDR2 YYNGEE. There are 15 residues in the CDR3. Germline trimming cut 4 bases from V and 3 bases from J; bases unmatched to any gene: 4. The DNA for the CDR3 is TGTGCCAGCAGCAAACAGGGGGCACACACCGGGGAGCTGTTTTTT. Translating it yields CASSKQGAHTGELFF. The whole variable domain, filled in from reference TRBV9 and TRBJ2-2, reads DSGVTQTPKHLITATGQRVTLRCSPRSGDLSVYWYQQSLDQGLQFLIQYYNGEERAKGNILERFSAQQFPDLHSELNLSSLELGDSALYFCASSKQGAHTGELFFGEGSRLTVL.